This T cell receptor (beta chain) is drawn from a study of cytomegalovirus exposure and HLA in healthy donors. As to this clone: What it binds is unknown.

This CDR3 comprises 15 residues. CDR1 is MNHNS and CDR2 is SASEGT in the germline V gene. The V end lost 2 bases, the J end lost 1 base, and 10 bases lay between the germline ends. Whole-study results and caveats: Highest at DRB1 and lowest at HLA-C, TCR association rates differed among HLA loci in a later analysis. In a later analysis, CMV-associated beta chains were mostly HLA-associated, it appeared. Per a prior analysis, the majority of TCR beta V segments were productive roughly 87% or roughly 30% of the time.

PCR involved 60 Vbeta and 13 Jbeta primers. Measured with immunoSEQ multiplex PCR; TCRdb has only the in-frame clones, and not every one. The table shows more than 110,000 clones, with approximately 82% occurring only once. The V and J genes are TRBV6-1 and TRBJ2-3; D possibly corresponds to TRBD2 (7 bases). This sequence was found in a man under 40 in good health and CMV-seropositive. Input material: PBMCs. The DNA for the CDR3 is TGTGCCAGCAGTGAACGGGGGGCCGGCACAGATACGCAGTATTTT. Its translation is CASSERGAGTDTQYF.